Listed here are 17 T cell receptor beta chains from one sample, sequenced in a study of T cell responses to AZD1222 COVID-19 vaccine. Sequenced by immunoSEQ multiplex PCR; TCRdb stores in-frame clones only, minus some. The table has 80,000 to 95,000 clones, around 73% seen once; the top ten hold under 25%. The source material was peripheral blood, sampled on day 0 of AZD1222 vaccination. The receptors were gathered from an adult in good health.

The chain joins TRBV27 to TRBJ2-7; 7 nucleotides align to TRBD1. The CDR3 extends over 14 amino acids. Germline V gene lookup returns CDR1 MNHEY and CDR2 SMNVEV (reference sequence). The junction had 7 bases not matched to a gene; V was cut back by 1 base and J by 7 bases. In DNA, the CDR3 is TGTGCCAGCAGTTTATGGGACAGACTTTGGGAGCAGTACTTC. It specifies CASSLWDRLWEQYF.

This chain links TRBV5-6 with TRBJ2-4; 7 bases are shared with TRBD1. This CDR3 contains 15 residues. The V gene's germline CDR1 is SGHDT and CDR2 YYEEEE. The trim removed 5 bases at V and 8 bases at J, leaving 13 bases unmatched. CDR3 DNA sequence: TGTGCCAGCAGAAATCAAGGACAGGAATGGTACATTCAGTACTTC. The encoded protein is CASRNQGQEWYIQYF.

J is TRBJ2-5 and V is TRBV2, with D hard to call. Germline values: CDR1 SNHLY, CDR2 FYNNEI. The V end was cut by 3 bases, the J end by 3 bases, with 11 bases between. The CDR3 extends over 14 amino acids. In nucleotides, the CDR3 is TGTGCCAGCAGTGAGATGATGGGGAAAGAGACCCAGTACTTC. This gives the protein CASSEMMGKETQYF. Full variable domain (rest looked up from reference TRBV2 and TRBJ2-5): EPEVTQTPSHQVTQMGQEVILRCVPISNHLYFYWYRQILGQKVEFLVSFYNNEISEKSEIFDDQFSVERPDGSNFTLKIRSTKLEDSAMYFCASSEMMGKETQYFGPGTRLLVL.

This clone was counted only a few times. The chain joins TRBV2 to TRBJ2-4; no clear D. CDR1 is SNHLY and CDR2 is FYNNEI in the germline V gene. The CDR3 is made up of 15 amino acids. V shed 7 bases and J shed 0 bases, with 13 bases lying between them. The CDR3 here is CASNARGGAKNIQYF. DNA for the CDR3: TGTGCCAGCAATGCTAGAGGTGGAGCCAAAAACATTCAGTACTTC.

In its sample, this clone was seen a few times. The chain employs TRBV5-1 and TRBJ1-2; 9 bases are shared with TRBD1. CDR1 and CDR2 from the germline V gene are SGHRS and YFSETQ. There are 16 residues in the CDR3. V was clipped by 4 bases and J by 3 bases; unmatched bases: 10. The CDR3 loop is CASSPPGTGRDYGYTF. The CDR3 nucleotides are TGCGCCAGCAGCCCTCCCGGGACAGGGCGCGACTATGGCTACACCTTC.

CDR3 protein: CAIGGPEQFF. The CDR3 region has the DNA TGTGCCATCGGGGGACCTGAGCAGTTCTTC. This chain connects TRBV10-3 to TRBJ2-1; D is perhaps TRBD1 or TRBD2 (5 bases each). CDR1 ENHRY and CDR2 SYGVKD come from the germline V gene. The CDR3 runs to 10 residues. The germline V and J ends were trimmed by 8 bases and 9 bases, with 8 bases remaining between them.

This rearrangement joins TRBV28 to TRBJ2-4; 7 positions agree with TRBD1. V lost 6 bases to trimming and J lost 10 bases; unmatched junction nucleotides: 9. Per germline, CDR1 MDHEN and CDR2 SYDVKM. The CDR3 length is 13 residues. Here the CDR3 DNA reads TGTGCCAGCAGGCCACAGGGGAGTCATATTCAGTACTTC. Amino acids: CASRPQGSHIQYF.

The chain employs TRBV2 and TRBJ2-1; perhaps TRBD2 as D (6 bases). Between the trimmed V and J ends, which lost 7 bases and 4 bases, there was a span of 14 bases. This CDR3 has 14 amino acids. CDR1 and CDR2 from the germline V gene are SNHLY and FYNNEI. The CDR3 DNA sequence: TGTGCCAGCACTGAGCGGGCCATTTACAATGAGCAGTTCTTC. This translates into CASTERAIYNEQFF.

The chain has TRBV18 and TRBJ1-1, with D maybe TRBD1 (6 bases). The V end lost 1 base, the J end lost 7 bases, and 13 bases lay between the germline ends. The CDR3 contains 14 residues. Germline V gives CDR1 KGHSH, CDR2 LQKENI. The CDR3 sequence: CASSPQGESSEAFF. The CDR3 DNA is TGTGCCAGCTCACCACAGGGGGAGAGCAGTGAAGCTTTCTTT.

V is TRBV2 and J is TRBJ1-1; 10 positions match TRBD1. The V and J ends lost 1 base and 8 bases, in that order; junction bases with no gene match: 4. The CDR3 covers 14 residues. From germline, CDR1 is SNHLY and CDR2 FYNNEI. This chain's CDR3 is CASSEGDRGAEAFF. CDR3 in DNA: TGTGCCAGCAGTGAAGGGGACAGGGGAGCCGAAGCTTTCTTT.

This clone was counted only a few times. The V and J genes are TRBV5-4 and TRBJ2-4, with D perhaps given as TRBD1 or TRBD2 (6 bases each). The ends were cut back, 4 bases at V and 1 base at J, with 9 bases in the middle. Germline-derived CDR1 and CDR2 are SGHNT and YYREEE (reference sequence). This CDR3 has 14 residues. The CDR3 loop is CASSGGGAKNIQYF. DNA for the CDR3: TGTGCCAGCAGCGGAGGGGGTGCCAAAAACATTCAGTACTTC.

This clone was seen only once. The CDR3 loop reads CASRKQGITGELFF. DNA of the CDR3: TGTGCCAGCAGAAAACAGGGAATTACCGGGGAGCTGTTTTTT. The rearrangement links TRBV27 to TRBJ2-2; TRBD1 is a possible D gene (6 bases). Trimming cost V 6 bases and J 5 bases, with 13 bases left between them. Germline lookup yields CDR1 MNHEY and CDR2 SMNVEV (reference sequence). This CDR3 region has 14 residues.

The V call is TRBV13, the J call TRBJ1-1; D is possibly TRBD1 (5 bases). V gave up 1 base and J gave up 1 base, with 7 bases separating them. The V gene's germline CDR1 is PRHDT and CDR2 FYEKMQ (reference sequence). The CDR3 is 14 amino acids. CDR3 amino acids: CASSLAGQNTEAFF. The CDR3 DNA reads as TGTGCCAGCAGCTTAGCAGGGCAGAACACTGAAGCTTTCTTT.

This clone was counted once. J is TRBJ2-5 and V is TRBV5-6; possibly TRBD2 for D (5 bases). CDR3 size: 14 residues. The germline gives CDR1 SGHDT, CDR2 YYEEEE. V lost 3 bases, J lost 5 bases, and 14 bases lay in between. This CDR3 is CASSSPTSGETQYF. In nucleotides, the CDR3 is TGTGCCAGCAGCTCCCCAACTTCGGGGGAGACCCAGTACTTC.

V and J are TRBV14 and TRBJ2-5; 7 nucleotides match TRBD2. J was trimmed by 4 bases and V by 4 bases; bases with no gene match: 12. The germline V gene encodes CDR1 SGHDN and CDR2 FVKESK. This CDR3 region has 16 residues. Here the CDR3 reads CASSPGPPPGGETQYF. In nucleotides, the CDR3 is TGTGCCAGCAGCCCTGGGCCCCCCCCGGGAGGAGAGACCCAGTACTTC.

The genes are TRBV7-9 and TRBJ2-3; 11 bases map to TRBD2. The CDR3 is 20 amino acids. V gave up 7 bases and J gave up 1 base; unmatched junction bases: 19. Germline CDR1 is SEHNR and CDR2 is FQNEAQ (reference sequence). CDR3 loop: CASTPIIAGGEARGTDTQYF. The DNA of the CDR3 is TGTGCCAGCACCCCAATAATAGCGGGAGGGGAAGCAAGGGGCACAGATACGCAGTATTTT. Full variable domain (missing parts from reference TRBV7-9 and TRBJ2-3): DTGVSQNPRHKITKRGQNVTFRCDPISEHNRLYWYRQTLGQGPEFLTYFQNEAQLEKSRLLSDRFSAERPKGSFSTLEIQRTEQGDSAMYLCASTPIIAGGEARGTDTQYFGPGTRLTVL.

The chain links TRBV20-1 to TRBJ2-3; 8 bases fit TRBD2. Germline CDR1 DFQATT, CDR2 SNEGSKA (reference sequence). The CDR3 spans 15 residues. The J segment lost 0 bases and the V segment lost 3 bases, leaving 5 bases of the junction unmatched. CDR3 sequence: CSASRREVSTDTQYF. The DNA of the CDR3 is TGCAGTGCTAGTAGGCGGGAGGTTAGCACAGATACGCAGTATTTT.